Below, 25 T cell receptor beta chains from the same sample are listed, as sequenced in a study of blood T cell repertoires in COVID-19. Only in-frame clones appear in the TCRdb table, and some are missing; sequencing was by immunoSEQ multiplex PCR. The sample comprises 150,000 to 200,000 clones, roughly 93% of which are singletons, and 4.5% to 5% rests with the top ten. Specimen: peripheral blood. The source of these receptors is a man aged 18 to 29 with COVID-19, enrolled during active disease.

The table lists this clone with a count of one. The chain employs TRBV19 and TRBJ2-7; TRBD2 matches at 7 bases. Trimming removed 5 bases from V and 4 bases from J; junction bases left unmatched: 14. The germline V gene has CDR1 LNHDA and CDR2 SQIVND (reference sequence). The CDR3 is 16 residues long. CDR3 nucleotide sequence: TGTGCCAGTAGTCCTGAGGGGCGGGAGAGTGGGTACGAGCAGTACTTC. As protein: CASSPEGRESGYEQYF.

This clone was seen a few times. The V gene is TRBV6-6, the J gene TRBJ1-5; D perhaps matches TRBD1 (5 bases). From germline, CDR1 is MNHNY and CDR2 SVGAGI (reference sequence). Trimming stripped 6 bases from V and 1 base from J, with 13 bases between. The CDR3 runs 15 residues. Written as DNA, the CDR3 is TGTGCCAGCAGGCCTAATACAGGCAGCAATCAGCCCCAGCATTTT. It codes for CASRPNTGSNQPQHF.

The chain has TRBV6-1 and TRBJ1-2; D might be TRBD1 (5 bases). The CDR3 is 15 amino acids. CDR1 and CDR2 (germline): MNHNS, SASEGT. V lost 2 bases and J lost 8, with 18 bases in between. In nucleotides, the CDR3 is TGTGCCAGCAGTGAAATCCAGACAGCCCCTGAGGGCTACACCTTC. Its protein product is CASSEIQTAPEGYTF.

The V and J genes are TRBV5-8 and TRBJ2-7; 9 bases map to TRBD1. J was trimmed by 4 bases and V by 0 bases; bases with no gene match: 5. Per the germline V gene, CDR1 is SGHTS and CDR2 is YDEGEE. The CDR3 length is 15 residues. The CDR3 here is CASSLETGGFYEQYF. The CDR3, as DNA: TGTGCCAGCAGCTTGGAGACAGGGGGGTTTTACGAGCAGTACTTC.

The CDR3 region is CATSDSRLAGGREQKWNEQFF. CDR3 DNA sequence: TGTGCCACCAGTGATTCCCGACTAGCGGGAGGCCGGGAACAGAAATGGAATGAGCAGTTCTTC. The rearrangement joins TRBV24-1 to TRBJ2-1, with TRBD2 matching over 13 bases. The CDR3 loop spans 21 amino acids. CDR1 KGHDR and CDR2 SFDVKD come from the germline V gene. The ends lost 2 bases at V and 7 bases at J; junction bases unmatched: 19.

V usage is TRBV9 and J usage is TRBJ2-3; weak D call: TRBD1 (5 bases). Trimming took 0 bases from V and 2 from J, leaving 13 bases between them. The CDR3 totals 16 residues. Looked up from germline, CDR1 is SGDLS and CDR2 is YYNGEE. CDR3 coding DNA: TGTGCCAGCAGCGTAGGACCCAGGGCCCCCACAGATACGCAGTATTTT. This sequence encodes CASSVGPRAPTDTQYF.

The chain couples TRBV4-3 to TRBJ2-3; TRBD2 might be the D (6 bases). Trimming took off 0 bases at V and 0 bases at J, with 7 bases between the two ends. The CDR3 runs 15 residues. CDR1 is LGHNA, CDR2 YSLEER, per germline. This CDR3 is CASSQDGGSTDTQYF. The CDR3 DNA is TGCGCCAGCAGCCAAGATGGGGGGAGCACAGATACGCAGTATTTT.

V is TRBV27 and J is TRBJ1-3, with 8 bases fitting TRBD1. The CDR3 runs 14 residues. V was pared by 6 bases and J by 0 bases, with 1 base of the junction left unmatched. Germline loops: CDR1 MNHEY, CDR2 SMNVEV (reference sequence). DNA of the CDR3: TGTGCCAGCAGGGGGACAGGCTCTGGAAACACCATATATTTT. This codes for CASRGTGSGNTIYF.

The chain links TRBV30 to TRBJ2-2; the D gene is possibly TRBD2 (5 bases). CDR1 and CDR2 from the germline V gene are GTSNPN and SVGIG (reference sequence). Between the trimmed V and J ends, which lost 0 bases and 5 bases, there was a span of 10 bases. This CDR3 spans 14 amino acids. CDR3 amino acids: CAWSVGSSTGELFF. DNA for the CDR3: TGTGCCTGGAGTGTAGGGAGTTCGACCGGGGAGCTGTTTTTT.

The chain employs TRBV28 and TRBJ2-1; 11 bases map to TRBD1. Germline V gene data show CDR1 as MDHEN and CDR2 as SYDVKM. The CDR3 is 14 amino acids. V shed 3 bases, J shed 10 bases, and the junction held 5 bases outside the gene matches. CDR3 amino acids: CASSFGTGGREQFF. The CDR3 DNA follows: TGTGCCAGCAGTTTCGGGACAGGGGGTAGGGAGCAGTTCTTC.

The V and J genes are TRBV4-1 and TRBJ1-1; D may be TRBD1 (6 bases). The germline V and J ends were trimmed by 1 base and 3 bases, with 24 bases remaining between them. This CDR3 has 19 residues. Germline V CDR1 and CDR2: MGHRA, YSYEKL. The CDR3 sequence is CASSQGWAGVVYRDTEAFF. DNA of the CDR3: TGCGCCAGCAGCCAAGGATGGGCAGGGGTCGTATACAGGGACACTGAAGCTTTCTTT.

CDR3 sequence reads: CASSSSPGQRREQYF. DNA for the CDR3: TGCGCCAGCAGTTCGTCCCCGGGACAACGCCGAGAGCAGTACTTC. The chain employs TRBV5-1 and TRBJ2-7, with D maybe TRBD1 (6 bases). This CDR3 is built from 15 residues. In germline, CDR1 is SGHRS, CDR2 YFSETQ. With 5 bases removed from V and 7 bases from J, the gap between germline ends came to 22 bases.

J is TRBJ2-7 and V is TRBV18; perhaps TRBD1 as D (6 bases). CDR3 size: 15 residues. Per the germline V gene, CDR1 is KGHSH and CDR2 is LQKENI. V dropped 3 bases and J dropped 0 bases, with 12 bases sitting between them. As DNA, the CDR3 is TGTGCCAGCTCACCCACCGGGACATACTCCTACGAGCAGTACTTC. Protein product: CASSPTGTYSYEQYF. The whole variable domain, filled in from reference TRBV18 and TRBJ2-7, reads NAGVMQNPRHLVRRRGQEARLRCSPMKGHSHVYWYRQLPEEGLKFMVYLQKENIIDESGMPKERFSAEFPKEGPSILRIQQVVRGDSAAYFCASSPTGTYSYEQYFGPGTRLTVT.

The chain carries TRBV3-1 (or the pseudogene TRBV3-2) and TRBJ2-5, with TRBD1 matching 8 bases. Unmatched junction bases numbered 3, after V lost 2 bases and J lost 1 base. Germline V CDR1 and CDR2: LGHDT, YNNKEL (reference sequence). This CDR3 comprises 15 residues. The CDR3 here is CASSQTGTGQETQYF. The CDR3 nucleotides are TGTGCCAGCAGCCAAACAGGGACAGGCCAAGAGACCCAGTACTTC.

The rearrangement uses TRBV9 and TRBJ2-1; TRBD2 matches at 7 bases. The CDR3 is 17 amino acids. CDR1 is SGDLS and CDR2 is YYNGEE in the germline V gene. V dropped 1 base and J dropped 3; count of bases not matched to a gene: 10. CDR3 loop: CASSVWSGGRVYNEQFF. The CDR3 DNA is TGTGCCAGCAGCGTATGGAGCGGCGGGAGAGTCTACAATGAGCAGTTCTTC. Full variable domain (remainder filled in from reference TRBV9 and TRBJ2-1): DSGVTQTPKHLITATGQRVTLRCSPRSGDLSVYWYQQSLDQGLQFLIQYYNGEERAKGNILERFSAQQFPDLHSELNLSSLELGDSALYFCASSVWSGGRVYNEQFFGPGTRLTVL.

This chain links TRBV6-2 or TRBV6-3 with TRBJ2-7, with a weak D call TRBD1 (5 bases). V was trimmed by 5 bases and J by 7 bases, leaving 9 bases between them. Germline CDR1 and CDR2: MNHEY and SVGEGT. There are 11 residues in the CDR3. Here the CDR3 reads CASSQRTEQYF. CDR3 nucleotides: TGTGCCAGCAGTCAACGGACAGAGCAGTACTTC.

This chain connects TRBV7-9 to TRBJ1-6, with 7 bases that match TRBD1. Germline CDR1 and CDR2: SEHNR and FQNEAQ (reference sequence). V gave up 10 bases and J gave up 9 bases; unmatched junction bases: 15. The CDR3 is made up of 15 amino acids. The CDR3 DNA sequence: TGTGCCACCAGACAGGGCGGTTACGAAAGTTCACCCCTCCACTTT. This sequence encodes CATRQGGYESSPLHF.

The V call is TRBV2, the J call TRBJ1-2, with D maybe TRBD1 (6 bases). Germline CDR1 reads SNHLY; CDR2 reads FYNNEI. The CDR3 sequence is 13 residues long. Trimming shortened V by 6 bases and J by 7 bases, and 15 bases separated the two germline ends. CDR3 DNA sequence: TGTGCCAGCAGAGACCGGGAGGGGGGTGGCTACACCTTC. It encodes CASRDREGGGYTF.

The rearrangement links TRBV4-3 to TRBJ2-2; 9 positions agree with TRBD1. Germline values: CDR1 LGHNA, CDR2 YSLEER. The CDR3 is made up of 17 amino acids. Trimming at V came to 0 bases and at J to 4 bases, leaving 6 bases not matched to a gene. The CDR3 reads CASSQDLWTGVTGELFF. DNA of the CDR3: TGCGCCAGCAGCCAAGATTTATGGACAGGGGTCACCGGGGAGCTGTTTTTT.

CDR3 in amino acids: CASSLGRDNEAFF. The CDR3 DNA reads as TGCGCCAGCAGCTTGGGTAGGGACAATGAAGCTTTCTTT. The gene calls are TRBV5-1 and TRBJ1-1, with a tentative D call TRBD1 (6 bases). The germline CDR1 and CDR2 sequences are SGHRS and YFSETQ. The CDR3 covers 13 residues. With 0 bases removed from V and 7 bases from J, the gap between germline ends came to 10 bases.

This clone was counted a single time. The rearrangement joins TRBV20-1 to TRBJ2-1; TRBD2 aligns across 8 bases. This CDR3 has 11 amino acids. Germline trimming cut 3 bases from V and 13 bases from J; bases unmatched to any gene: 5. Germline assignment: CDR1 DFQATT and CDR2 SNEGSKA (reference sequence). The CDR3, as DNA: TGCAGTGCTAGCTCCGGGACTAGTCAGTTCTTC. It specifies CSASSGTSQFF.

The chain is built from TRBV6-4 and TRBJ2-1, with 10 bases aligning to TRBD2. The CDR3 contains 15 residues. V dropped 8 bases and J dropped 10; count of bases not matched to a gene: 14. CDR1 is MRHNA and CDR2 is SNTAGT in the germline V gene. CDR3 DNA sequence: TGTGCCAGCTCTAGGACCAGCGGGAGGGTTGAGGAGCAGTTCTTC. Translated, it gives CASSRTSGRVEEQFF.

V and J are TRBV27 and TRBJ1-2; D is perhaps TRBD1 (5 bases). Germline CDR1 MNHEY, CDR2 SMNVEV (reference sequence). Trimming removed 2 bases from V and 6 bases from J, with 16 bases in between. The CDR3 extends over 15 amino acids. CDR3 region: CASSLGGGEVHGYTF. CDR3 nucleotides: TGTGCCAGCAGTTTAGGTGGAGGGGAGGTCCATGGCTACACCTTC.

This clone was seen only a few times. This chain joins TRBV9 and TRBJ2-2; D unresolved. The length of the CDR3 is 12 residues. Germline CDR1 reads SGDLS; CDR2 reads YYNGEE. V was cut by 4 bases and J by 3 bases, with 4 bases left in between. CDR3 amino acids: CASSNYTGELFF. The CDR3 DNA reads TGTGCCAGCAGCAACTACACCGGGGAGCTGTTTTTT.

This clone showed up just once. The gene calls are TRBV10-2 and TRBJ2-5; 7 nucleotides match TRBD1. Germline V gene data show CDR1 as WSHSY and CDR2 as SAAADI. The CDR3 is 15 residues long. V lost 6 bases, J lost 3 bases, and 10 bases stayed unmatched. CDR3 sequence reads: CASSRSGTVKETQYF. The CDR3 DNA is TGCGCCAGCAGCAGGTCGGGGACAGTGAAAGAGACCCAGTACTTC.